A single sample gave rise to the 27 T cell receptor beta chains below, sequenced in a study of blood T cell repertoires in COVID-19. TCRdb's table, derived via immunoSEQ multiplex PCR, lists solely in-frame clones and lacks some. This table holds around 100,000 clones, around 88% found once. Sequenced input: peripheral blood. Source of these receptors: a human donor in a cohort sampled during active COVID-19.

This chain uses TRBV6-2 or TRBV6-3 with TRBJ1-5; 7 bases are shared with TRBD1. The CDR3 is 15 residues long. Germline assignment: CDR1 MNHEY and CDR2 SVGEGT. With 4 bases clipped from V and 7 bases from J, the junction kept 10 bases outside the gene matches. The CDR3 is CASSSNRGTGQPQHF. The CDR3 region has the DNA TGTGCCAGCAGTTCCAACAGGGGAACAGGGCAGCCCCAGCATTTT.

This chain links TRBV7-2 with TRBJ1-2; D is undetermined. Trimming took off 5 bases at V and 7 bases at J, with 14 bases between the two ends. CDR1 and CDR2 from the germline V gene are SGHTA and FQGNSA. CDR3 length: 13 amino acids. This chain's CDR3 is CASSHWGASGYTF. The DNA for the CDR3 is TGTGCCAGCAGCCATTGGGGAGCAAGTGGCTACACCTTC.

Here the CDR3 DNA reads TGTGCCAGCAGCATAGCGGGGGGCCCTTACGAGCAGTACTTC. As protein: CASSIAGGPYEQYF. The rearrangement uses TRBV28 and TRBJ2-7, with 10 bases that match TRBD2. The CDR3 contains 14 residues. V was pared by 6 bases and J by 4 bases, with 6 bases of the junction left unmatched. Germline V gene data show CDR1 as MDHEN and CDR2 as SYDVKM. The full variable domain, its missing parts supplied by reference TRBV28 and TRBJ2-7, is DVKVTQSSRYLVKRTGEKVFLECVQDMDHENMFWYRQDPGLGLRLIYFSYDVKMKEKGDIPEGYSVSREKKERFSLILESASTNQTSMYLCASSIAGGPYEQYFGPGTRLTVT.

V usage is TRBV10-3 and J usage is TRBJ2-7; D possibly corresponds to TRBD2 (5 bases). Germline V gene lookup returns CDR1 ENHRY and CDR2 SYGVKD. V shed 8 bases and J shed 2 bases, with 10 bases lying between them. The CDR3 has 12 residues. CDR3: CAIATRAYEQYF. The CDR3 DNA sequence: TGTGCCATCGCCACTAGAGCCTACGAGCAGTACTTC.

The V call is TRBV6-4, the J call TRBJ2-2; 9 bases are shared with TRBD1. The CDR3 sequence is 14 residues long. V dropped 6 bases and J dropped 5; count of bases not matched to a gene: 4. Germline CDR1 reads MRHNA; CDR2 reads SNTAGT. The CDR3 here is CASRGDRETGELFF. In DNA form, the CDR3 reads TGTGCCAGCAGGGGGGACAGGGAGACCGGGGAGCTGTTTTTT.

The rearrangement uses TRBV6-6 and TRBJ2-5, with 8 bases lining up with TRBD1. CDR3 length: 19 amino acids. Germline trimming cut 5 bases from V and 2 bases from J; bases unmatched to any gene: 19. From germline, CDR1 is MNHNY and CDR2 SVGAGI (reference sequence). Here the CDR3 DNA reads TGTGCCAGCAGTCTACTTGACCCGGACAGGGTTAATCAGCAAGAGACCCAGTACTTC. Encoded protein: CASSLLDPDRVNQQETQYF.

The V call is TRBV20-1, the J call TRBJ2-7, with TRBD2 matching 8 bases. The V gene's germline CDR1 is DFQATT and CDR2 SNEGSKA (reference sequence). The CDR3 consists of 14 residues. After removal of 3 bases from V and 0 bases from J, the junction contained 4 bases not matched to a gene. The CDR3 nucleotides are TGCAGTGCTAGTACGGGGGGGGTCTCCTACGAGCAGTACTTC. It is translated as CSASTGGVSYEQYF.

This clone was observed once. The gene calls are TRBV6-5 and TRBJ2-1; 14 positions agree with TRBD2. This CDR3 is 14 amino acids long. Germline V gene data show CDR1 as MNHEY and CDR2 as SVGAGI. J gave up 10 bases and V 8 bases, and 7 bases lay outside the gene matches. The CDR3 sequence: CASLRGLAGEEQFF. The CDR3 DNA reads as TGTGCCAGCCTCCGGGGACTAGCGGGAGAAGAGCAGTTCTTC.

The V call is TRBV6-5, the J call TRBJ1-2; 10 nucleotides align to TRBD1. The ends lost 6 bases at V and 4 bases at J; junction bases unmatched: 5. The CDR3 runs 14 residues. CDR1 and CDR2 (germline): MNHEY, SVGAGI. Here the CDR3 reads CASSRDRGPYGYTF. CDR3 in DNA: TGTGCCAGCAGCCGGGACAGGGGACCCTATGGCTACACCTTC.

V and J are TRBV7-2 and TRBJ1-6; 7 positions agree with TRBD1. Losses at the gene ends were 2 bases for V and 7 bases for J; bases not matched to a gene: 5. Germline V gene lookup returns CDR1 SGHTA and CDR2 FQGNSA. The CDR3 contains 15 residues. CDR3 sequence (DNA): TGTGCCAGCAGCTTACGACAGGGAGAGAATTCACCCCTCCACTTT. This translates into CASSLRQGENSPLHF.

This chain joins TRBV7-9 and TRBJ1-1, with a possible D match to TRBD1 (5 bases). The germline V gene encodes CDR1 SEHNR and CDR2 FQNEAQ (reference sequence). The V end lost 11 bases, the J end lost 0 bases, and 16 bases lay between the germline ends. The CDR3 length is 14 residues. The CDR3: CASRGGLLNTEAFF. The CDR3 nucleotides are TGTGCCTCCCGCGGGGGGTTGTTGAACACTGAAGCTTTCTTT.

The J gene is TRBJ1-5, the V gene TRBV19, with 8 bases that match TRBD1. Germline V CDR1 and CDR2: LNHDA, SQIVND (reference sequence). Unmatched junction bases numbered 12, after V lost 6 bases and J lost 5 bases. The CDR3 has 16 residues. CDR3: CASRGVRAGGDQPQHF. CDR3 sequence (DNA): TGTGCCAGTAGAGGGGTCCGGGCAGGGGGCGATCAGCCCCAGCATTTT. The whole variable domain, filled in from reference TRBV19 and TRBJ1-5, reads DGGITQSPKYLFRKEGQNVTLSCEQNLNHDAMYWYRQDPGQGLRLIYYSQIVNDFQKGDIAEGYSVSREKKESFPLTVTSAQKNPTAFYLCASRGVRAGGDQPQHFGDGTRLSIL.

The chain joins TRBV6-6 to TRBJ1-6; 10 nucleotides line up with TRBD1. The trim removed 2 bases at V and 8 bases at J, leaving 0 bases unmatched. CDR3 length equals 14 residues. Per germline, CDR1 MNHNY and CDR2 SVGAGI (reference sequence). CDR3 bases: TGTGCCAGCAGTTACGGGACAGGGGATTCACCCCTCCACTTT. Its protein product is CASSYGTGDSPLHF.

The CDR3 sequence is CASSLAGVGGSPLHF. DNA for the CDR3: TGTGCCAGCAGCTTAGCTGGGGTAGGAGGTTCACCCCTCCACTTT. The chain links TRBV13 to TRBJ1-6, with D unclear. Germline V gene sequence: CDR1 PRHDT, CDR2 FYEKMQ (reference sequence). Trimming removed 1 base from V and 9 bases from J, with 13 bases in between. The CDR3 consists of 15 residues.

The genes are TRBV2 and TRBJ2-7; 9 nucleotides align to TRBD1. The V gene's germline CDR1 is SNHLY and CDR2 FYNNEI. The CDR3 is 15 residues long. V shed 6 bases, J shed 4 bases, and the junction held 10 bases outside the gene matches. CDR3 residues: CASSPSAGQGYEQYF. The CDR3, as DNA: TGTGCCAGCAGCCCAAGCGCCGGACAGGGGTACGAGCAGTACTTC.

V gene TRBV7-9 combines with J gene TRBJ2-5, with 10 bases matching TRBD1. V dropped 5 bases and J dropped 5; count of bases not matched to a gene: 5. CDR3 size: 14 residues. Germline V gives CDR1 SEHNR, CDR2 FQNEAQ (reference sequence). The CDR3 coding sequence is TGTGCCAGCAGCCCGACAGGGGGCGGTGAGACCCAGTACTTC. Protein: CASSPTGGGETQYF.

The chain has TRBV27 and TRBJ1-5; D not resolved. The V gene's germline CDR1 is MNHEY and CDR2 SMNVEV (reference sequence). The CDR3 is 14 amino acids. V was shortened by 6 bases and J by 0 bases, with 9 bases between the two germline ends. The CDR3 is CASSPFGSNQPQHF. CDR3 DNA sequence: TGTGCCAGCAGCCCCTTCGGTAGCAATCAGCCCCAGCATTTT.

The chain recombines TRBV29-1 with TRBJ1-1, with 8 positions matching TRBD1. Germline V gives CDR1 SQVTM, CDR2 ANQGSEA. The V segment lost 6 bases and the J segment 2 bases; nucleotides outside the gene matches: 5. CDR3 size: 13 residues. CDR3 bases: TGCAGCGTCCCCAGGGGGCTAAACACTGAAGCTTTCTTT. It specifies CSVPRGLNTEAFF.

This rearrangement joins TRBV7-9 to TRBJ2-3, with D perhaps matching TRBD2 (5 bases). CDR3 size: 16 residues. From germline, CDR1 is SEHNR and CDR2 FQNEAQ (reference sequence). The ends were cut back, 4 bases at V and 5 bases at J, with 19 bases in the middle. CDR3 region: CASSSNAGIWKDTQYF. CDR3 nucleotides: TGTGCCAGCAGCTCGAACGCCGGGATTTGGAAAGATACGCAGTATTTT.

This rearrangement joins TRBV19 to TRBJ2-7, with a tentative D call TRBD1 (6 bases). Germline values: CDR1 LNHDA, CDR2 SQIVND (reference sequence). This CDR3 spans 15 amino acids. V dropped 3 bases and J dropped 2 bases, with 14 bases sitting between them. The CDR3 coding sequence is TGTGCCAGTAGTATTGCTGGGGGCTTGCCCTACGAGCAGTACTTC. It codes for CASSIAGGLPYEQYF.

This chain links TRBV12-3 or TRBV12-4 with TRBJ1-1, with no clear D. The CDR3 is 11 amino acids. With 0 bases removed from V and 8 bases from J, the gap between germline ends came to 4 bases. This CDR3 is CASSLAIEAFF. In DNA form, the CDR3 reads TGTGCCAGCAGTTTAGCTATAGAAGCTTTCTTT.

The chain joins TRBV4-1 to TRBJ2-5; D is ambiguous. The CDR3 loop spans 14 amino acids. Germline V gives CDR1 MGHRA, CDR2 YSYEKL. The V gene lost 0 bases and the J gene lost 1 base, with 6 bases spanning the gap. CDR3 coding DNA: TGCGCCAGCAGCCAAGATCTGGCCCAAGAGACCCAGTACTTC. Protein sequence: CASSQDLAQETQYF.

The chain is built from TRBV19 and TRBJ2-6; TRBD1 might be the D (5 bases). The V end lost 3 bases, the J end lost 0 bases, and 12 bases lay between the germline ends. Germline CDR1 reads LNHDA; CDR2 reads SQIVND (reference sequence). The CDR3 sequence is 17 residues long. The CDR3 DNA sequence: TGTGCCAGTAGTATCGGCCAGGGCCTCTCTGGGGCCAACGTCCTGACTTTC. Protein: CASSIGQGLSGANVLTF.

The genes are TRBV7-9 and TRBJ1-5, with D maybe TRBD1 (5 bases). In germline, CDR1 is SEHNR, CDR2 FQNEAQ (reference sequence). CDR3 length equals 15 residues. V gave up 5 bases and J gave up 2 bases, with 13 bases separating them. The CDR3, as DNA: TGTGCCAGCAGCACACCAGGGCACGGCAATCAGCCCCAGCATTTT. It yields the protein CASSTPGHGNQPQHF.

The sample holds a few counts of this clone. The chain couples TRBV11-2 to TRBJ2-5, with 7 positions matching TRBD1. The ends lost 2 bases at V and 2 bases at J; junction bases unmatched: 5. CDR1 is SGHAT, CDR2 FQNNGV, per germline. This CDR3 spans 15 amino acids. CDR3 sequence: CASSLLRGKQETQYF. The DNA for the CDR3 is TGTGCCAGCAGCTTACTCAGGGGGAAACAAGAGACCCAGTACTTC.

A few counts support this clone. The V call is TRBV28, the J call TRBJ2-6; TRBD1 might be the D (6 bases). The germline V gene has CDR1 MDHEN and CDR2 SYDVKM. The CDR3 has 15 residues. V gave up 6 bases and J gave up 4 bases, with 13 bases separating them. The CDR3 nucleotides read TGTGCCAGCAGACTCCAGGGGTCAGGGGCCAACGTCCTGACTTTC. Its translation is CASRLQGSGANVLTF.

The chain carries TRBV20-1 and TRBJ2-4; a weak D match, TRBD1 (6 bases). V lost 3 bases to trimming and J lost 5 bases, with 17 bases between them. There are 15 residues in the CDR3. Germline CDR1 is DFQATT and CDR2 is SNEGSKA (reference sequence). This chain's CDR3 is CSASGSRGRQNIQYF. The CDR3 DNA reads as TGCAGTGCTAGTGGCAGCAGGGGAAGACAAAACATTCAGTACTTC.